This T cell receptor beta chain was captured by sequencing in a study of STAT3 mutations in large granular lymphocyte leukemia. Study-level points and caveats: At least one immunodominant TCR beta clonotype appeared in every T-cell large granular lymphocyte leukemia patient.

Clones were read by immunoSEQ multiplex PCR, and TCRdb kept only the in-frame ones, dropping some. The data contain thousands of clones, 92% of them seen just once; the ten biggest clones take up 66%. Trimming cost V 0 bases and J 4 bases, with 13 bases left between them. Germline assignment: CDR1 SGDLS and CDR2 YYNGEE. This CDR3 spans 15 amino acids. Regarding this clone: Its antigen is undetermined.

The sample taken for sequencing was peripheral blood mononuclear cells. This chain links TRBV9 with TRBJ1-2, with a weak D call TRBD1 (6 bases). This sequence originates from a man aged 60-69 years with T-cell large granular lymphocyte leukemia. Some clones in this sample may be carry-over from other donors' samples. CDR3 coding DNA: TGTGCCAGCAGCGTAGCTGGGGGGCGCGTCTATGGCTACACCTTC. Translated: CASSVAGGRVYGYTF.